One sample yielded the 9 T cell receptor beta chains listed below, sequenced in a study of cytomegalovirus exposure and HLA in healthy donors. The study ran its PCR with 60 Vbeta and 13 Jbeta primers. Data came from immunoSEQ multiplex PCR; TCRdb stores just in-frame clones and leaves some out. The table records about 170,000 clones, 62% of them present only once. The sequencing input was PBMCs. These receptors came from a man between 35 and 55 years old in good health and CMV-seronegative.

This chain uses TRBV14 with TRBJ1-6; no clear D gene. This CDR3 comprises 15 residues. The V gene's germline CDR1 is SGHDN and CDR2 FVKESK. V gave up 5 bases and J gave up 5 bases, with 13 bases separating them. CDR3 nucleotides: TGTGCCAGCAGCTACTACGGGAGGGATAATTCACCCCTCCACTTT. Translation gives CASSYYGRDNSPLHF.

The chain combines TRBV11-3 with TRBJ1-2; TRBD1 is a possible D gene (5 bases). CDR3 length: 17 residues. Trimming removed 0 bases at V and 4 bases at J, with 18 bases between. CDR1 and CDR2 from the germline V gene are SGHNT and YENEEA. CDR3 residues: CASSLETALYDGYGYTF. DNA for the CDR3: TGTGCCAGCAGCTTAGAGACAGCTCTTTATGATGGCTATGGCTACACCTTC.

The genes are TRBV27 and TRBJ2-7; perhaps TRBD1 as D (5 bases). With 6 bases removed from V and 6 bases from J, the gap between germline ends came to 18 bases. CDR3 length: 14 amino acids. Germline loops: CDR1 MNHEY, CDR2 SMNVEV (reference sequence). Written as DNA, the CDR3 is TGTGCCAGCAGCGACACAGGCCTTGGGGCCGAGCAGTACTTC. Amino acids: CASSDTGLGAEQYF.

J is TRBJ2-7 and V is TRBV13; a possible D gene is TRBD1 (6 bases). V lost 6 bases, J lost 1 base, and 13 bases lay in between. The germline V gene has CDR1 PRHDT and CDR2 FYEKMQ (reference sequence). The CDR3 loop spans 14 amino acids. The CDR3 is CASRPGTSSYEQYF. CDR3 DNA sequence: TGTGCCAGCAGACCCGGGACATCGTCCTACGAGCAGTACTTC.

This clone has more than one count but fewer than ten. V usage is TRBV2 and J usage is TRBJ2-2; D perhaps matches TRBD1 (5 bases). The V and J ends lost 4 bases and 1 base respectively, with 10 bases between them. Germline V gene data show CDR1 as SNHLY and CDR2 as FYNNEI. The CDR3 spans 15 residues. The CDR3 region has the DNA TGTGCCAGCAGTGGATCCAGGGTGAACACCGGGGAGCTGTTTTTT. The encoded protein is CASSGSRVNTGELFF.

The rearrangement uses TRBV4-1 and TRBJ1-4; possible D gene TRBD1, 6 bases. V lost 5 bases to trimming and J lost 4 bases, with 17 bases between them. Germline loops: CDR1 MGHRA, CDR2 YSYEKL. CDR3 length: 16 residues. The CDR3 reads CASSEQAGANNEKLFF. The CDR3, as DNA: TGCGCCAGCAGCGAACAAGCAGGGGCAAATAATGAAAAACTGTTTTTT.

The chain is built from TRBV12-5 and TRBJ2-5; unclear D gene. The V and J ends lost 6 bases and 3 bases respectively, with 5 bases between them. The CDR3 runs to 11 residues. Per germline, CDR1 LGHNT and CDR2 FRNRAP. CDR3: CASGIKETQYF. DNA for the CDR3: TGTGCTAGTGGAATCAAAGAGACCCAGTACTTC. The full variable domain, its missing parts supplied by reference TRBV12-5 and TRBJ2-5, is DARVTQTPRHKVTEMGQEVTMRCQPILGHNTVFWYRQTMMQGLELLAYFRNRAPLDDSGMPKDRFSAEMPDATLATLKIQPSEPRDSAVYFCASGIKETQYFGPGTRLLVL.

This chain links TRBV15 with TRBJ2-5; no reliable D call. CDR3 length: 13 residues. Germline loops: CDR1 LNHNV, CDR2 YYDKDF (reference sequence). Trimming cost V 0 bases and J 5 bases, with 7 bases left between them. CDR3 bases: TGTGCCACCAGCAGAGATCAGTTTGAGACCCAGTACTTC. Its translation is CATSRDQFETQYF.

This clone was counted a few times. The chain carries TRBV5-6 and TRBJ2-2, with 9 bases identical to TRBD2. This CDR3 comprises 15 residues. The J segment lost 3 bases and the V segment lost 0 bases, leaving 0 bases of the junction unmatched. The V gene's germline CDR1 is SGHDT and CDR2 YYEEEE. CDR3 amino acids: CASSLGLADTGELFF. CDR3 nucleotides: TGTGCCAGCAGCTTGGGACTAGCGGACACCGGGGAGCTGTTTTTT.